This TCR beta chain was found in a study of CD8+ T cells in alopecia areata. Turning to the study itself: Treated patients were given 5 to 10 mg oral tofacitinib twice daily. It was 6 to 18 months of tofacitinib, and then there were 6 months off drug. Study-wide points: Shared TCR sequences were less clear between patients than in mice, possibly partly from HLA diversity. Higher clonality was seen in lesional scalp than in normal scalp, especially in alopecia totalis/universalis.

RNA was extracted and reverse transcribed into cDNA as the sequencing template. The method was immunoSEQ multiplex PCR; TCRdb's version includes in-frame clones alone and lacks a portion of them. Of about 15,000 clones detected, 45% to 65% appear once; the ten largest clones hold more than 9%. Comments on this clone: Its antigen is currently unknown.

Collection of lesional scalp punch biopsies and peripheral blood was performed in alopecia areata patients. Germline trimming cut 3 bases from V and 7 bases from J; bases unmatched to any gene: 5. Germline CDR1 and CDR2: SGDLS and YYNGEE. This CDR3 contains 14 residues. The source of this sequence is a human donor with alopecia areata. V and J are TRBV9 and TRBJ2-1; 9 bases match TRBD2. The sequenced material came from skin. CDR3 DNA: TGTGCCAGCAGCGAAGCGGGAGGATGGAATGAGCAGTTCTTC. It encodes CASSEAGGWNEQFF.